This is a list of T cell receptor beta chains from one sample in a study of CD8+ T cells in alopecia areata. The data were produced by immunoSEQ multiplex PCR, yet TCRdb's version contains in-frame clones alone and is incomplete. The sample includes 90,000 to 130,000 clones, around 50% seen only once; the top ten take 12%. The sample consisted of CD8+ T cells sorted from blood, taken at week 24, from a patient treated with tofacitinib. Receptor source: a human donor with alopecia areata. Each CDR3 is given with its conserved first and last residue. The D gene is left open where the match is weak. Not every row has a clone size; where given, it reads once, few, many or a size class.

clone_size	v_call	d_call	j_call	cdr3_aa	cdr3_nt
.	TRBV9	.	TRBJ2-3	CASSVEGGGPDTQYF	TGTGCCAGCAGCGTAGAGGGGGGAGGCCCAGATACGCAGTATTTT
.	TRBV7-3	TRBD2	TRBJ2-7	CASSQGAGGTYEQYF	TGTGCCAGCAGCCAAGGAGCGGGGGGCACATACGAGCAGTACTTC
.	TRBV4-2	TRBD1	TRBJ2-7	CASSQDQIQGALPYEQYF	TGTGCCAGCAGCCAAGACCAAATACAGGGGGCCTTACCCTACGAGCAGTACTTC
.	TRBV6-5	.	TRBJ1-1	CASSYSSVNTEAFF	TGTGCCAGCAGTTATTCATCTGTGAACACTGAAGCTTTCTTT
.	TRBV9	TRBD1	TRBJ2-7	CASSSGQAKYEQYF	TGTGCCAGCAGCTCGGGACAGGCTAAGTACGAGCAGTACTTC
once	TRBV7-3	.	TRBJ1-5	CASSAEGGQPQHF	TGTGCCAGCAGCGCCGAAGGGGGTCAGCCCCAGCATTTT
.	TRBV29-1	.	TRBJ1-2	CSATGTANYGYTF	TGCAGCGCAACAGGGACTGCTAACTATGGCTACACCTTC
.	TRBV7-2	TRBD2	TRBJ2-7	CASSFAGGSYEQYF	TGTGCCAGCAGCTTCGCGGGGGGATCCTACGAGCAGTACTTC
.	TRBV7-9	TRBD1	TRBJ1-6	CASSLGDSYNSPLHF	TGTGCCAGCAGCTTGGGGGACAGTTATAATTCACCCCTCCACTTT
.	TRBV9	.	TRBJ2-5	CASSAEGGAGETQYF	TGTGCCAGCAGCGCCGAGGGCGGGGCGGGGGAGACCCAGTACTTC
.	TRBV10-3	TRBD2	TRBJ2-2	CAISQGLAGVTGELFF	TGTGCCATCAGTCAAGGACTAGCGGGGGTCACCGGGGAGCTGTTTTTT
once	TRBV27	.	TRBJ1-2	CASSLLGGYGYTF	TGTGCCAGCAGCCTCTTGGGGGGATATGGCTACACCTTC
few	TRBV2	TRBD1	TRBJ1-1	CARRRQGTNTEAFF	TGTGCCAGAAGACGACAGGGAACGAACACTGAAGCTTTCTTT
once	TRBV27	.	TRBJ2-3	CASSLIGDTQYF	TGTGCCAGCAGCCTTATTGGGGATACGCAGTATTTT
.	TRBV27	TRBD1	TRBJ1-6	CASSPGGSNSPLHF	TGTGCCAGCAGTCCAGGGGGCTCGAATTCACCCCTCCACTTT
once	TRBV27	TRBD2	TRBJ2-7	CASRDYSYEQYF	TGTGCCAGCCGGGACTACTCCTACGAGCAGTACTTC
.	TRBV5-1	.	TRBJ2-7	CASSKGGRSEGYEQYF	TGCGCCAGCAGCAAGGGCGGGCGCTCAGAGGGCTACGAGCAGTACTTC
.	TRBV5-6	.	TRBJ1-4	CASSEAGAGNEKLFF	TGTGCCAGCAGCGAAGCTGGGGCAGGGAATGAAAAACTGTTTTTT
.	TRBV27	.	TRBJ1-4	CASSLLVENGKLFF	TGTGCCAGCAGTTTATTGGTGGAGAATGGAAAACTGTTTTTT
.	TRBV23-1	TRBD1	TRBJ1-2	CASSQPQTGAPYGYTF	TGCGCCAGCAGTCAACCGCAAACAGGGGCCCCCTATGGCTACACCTTC
.	TRBV9	TRBD1	TRBJ2-1	CASSPAGTETNEQFF	TGTGCCAGCAGCCCTGCCGGGACAGAGACCAATGAGCAGTTCTTC
few	TRBV7-9	TRBD2	TRBJ2-5	CASSYQRGGPQETQYF	TGTGCCAGCAGCTATCAGCGGGGGGGCCCGCAAGAGACCCAGTACTTC
.	TRBV30	.	TRBJ1-5	CAWSVLQDQPQHF	TGTGCCTGGAGTGTACTCCAGGACCAGCCCCAGCATTTT
.	TRBV4-1	TRBD1	TRBJ2-2	CASSPRQGTGELFF	TGCGCCAGCAGTCCGAGACAGGGAACCGGGGAGCTGTTTTTT
.	TRBV19	.	TRBJ2-7	CASSDRSYEQYF	TGTGCCAGTAGCGACAGGTCCTACGAGCAGTACTTC
once	TRBV27	.	TRBJ1-1	CASSLSLTGNTEAFF	TGTGCCAGCAGTTTATCCCTCACCGGTAACACTGAAGCTTTCTTT
.	TRBV7-8	.	TRBJ2-7	CASSLNGGDRAEQYF	TGTGCCAGCAGCTTAAACGGGGGCGATCGGGCCGAGCAGTACTTC
.	TRBV7-8	.	TRBJ2-7	CASTMPDTYEQYF	TGTGCCAGCACCATGCCCGATACCTACGAGCAGTACTTC
few	TRBV11-1	.	TRBJ2-3	CASSWVTHPGDTQYF	TGTGCCAGCAGCTGGGTTACCCACCCGGGAGATACGCAGTATTTT
.	TRBV30	.	TRBJ1-5	CAWSVSDTIGRNNQPQHF	TGTGCCTGGAGTGTCTCGGACACGATTGGGCGGAACAATCAGCCCCAGCATTTT
.	TRBV11-2	TRBD1	TRBJ1-3	CASTRQGAKTGNTIYF	TGTGCCAGCACCCGACAGGGGGCCAAGACTGGAAACACCATATATTTT
.	TRBV4-3	TRBD1	TRBJ2-6	CASSQARDRDARANVLTF	TGCGCCAGCAGCCAGGCACGGGACAGGGATGCTAGGGCCAACGTCCTGACTTTC
few	TRBV18	.	TRBJ1-2	CASSPSPAWDYTF	TGTGCCAGCTCACCATCCCCCGCGTGGGACTACACCTTC
few	TRBV19	.	TRBJ1-1	CASSSGVATEAFF	TGTGCCAGTAGTTCAGGGGTGGCCACTGAAGCTTTCTTT
.	TRBV6-6	TRBD2	TRBJ2-4	CASSYWATGGDIQYF	TGTGCCAGCAGTTACTGGGCCACCGGGGGGGACATTCAGTACTTC
.	TRBV30	.	TRBJ2-7	CAWSDDGYEQYF	TGTGCCTGGAGTGACGACGGCTACGAGCAGTACTTC
few	TRBV7-9	TRBD1	TRBJ2-5	CASTDQGEETQYF	TGTGCCAGCACCGACCAGGGGGAGGAGACCCAGTACTTC
.	TRBV6-5	.	TRBJ2-2	CASSDGRDPGELFF	TGTGCCAGCAGCGACGGTAGGGATCCGGGGGAGCTGTTTTTT
.	TRBV27	.	TRBJ1-1	CASSLAGPNTEAFF	TGTGCCAGCAGTTTGGCCGGACCGAACACTGAAGCTTTCTTT
.	TRBV19	.	TRBJ1-2	CASSSSTGTIIGYTF	TGTGCCAGTAGTTCCTCGACAGGTACTATAATTGGCTACACCTTC
.	TRBV5-4	.	TRBJ2-2	CASSWGIPGELFF	TGTGCCAGCAGCTGGGGCATACCCGGGGAGCTGTTTTTT
medium-sized	TRBV10-3	TRBD1	TRBJ1-4	CAISLGTGVGDEKLFF	TGTGCCATCAGCCTCGGGACAGGGGTTGGGGATGAAAAACTGTTTTTT
.	TRBV13	.	TRBJ1-5	CASSIQTDSHSNQPQHF	TGTGCCAGCAGCATTCAAACGGACTCCCATAGCAATCAGCCCCAGCATTTT
.	TRBV25-1	.	TRBJ2-7	CASSDGPGIEQYF	TGTGCCAGCAGTGATGGCCCAGGGATCGAGCAGTACTTC
.	TRBV6-6	TRBD1	TRBJ2-3	CASRSGTESTDTQYF	TGTGCCAGCAGATCCGGGACAGAGAGCACAGATACGCAGTATTTT
few	TRBV9	.	TRBJ1-2	CASSDPGTPYGYTF	TGTGCCAGCAGCGACCCCGGGACACCCTATGGCTACACCTTC
.	TRBV2	.	TRBJ2-1	CASSETDSWHNEQFF	TGTGCCAGCAGTGAAACAGACTCCTGGCACAATGAGCAGTTCTTC
.	TRBV4-1	TRBD2	TRBJ2-5	CASSESPAGGQETQYF	TGCGCCAGCAGCGAAAGCCCAGCGGGGGGACAAGAGACCCAGTACTTC
.	TRBV6-1	TRBD2	TRBJ2-1	CASSLLGGAHNEQFF	TGTGCCAGCAGCCTCCTCGGGGGGGCACACAATGAGCAGTTCTTC
.	TRBV2	.	TRBJ2-7	CASSENSYEQYF	TGTGCCAGCAGTGAGAATTCGTACGAGCAGTACTTC